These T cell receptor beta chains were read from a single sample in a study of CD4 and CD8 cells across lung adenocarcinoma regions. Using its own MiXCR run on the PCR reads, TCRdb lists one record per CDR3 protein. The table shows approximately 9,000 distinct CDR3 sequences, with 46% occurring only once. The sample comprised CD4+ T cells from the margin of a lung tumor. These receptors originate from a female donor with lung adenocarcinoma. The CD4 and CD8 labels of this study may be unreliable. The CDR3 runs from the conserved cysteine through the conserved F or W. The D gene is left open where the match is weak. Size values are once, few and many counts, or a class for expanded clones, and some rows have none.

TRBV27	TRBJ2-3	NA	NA	CARGSGAGGNDAQFF	TGTGCCAGGGGATCCGGGGCTGGCGGCAACGATGCGCAGTTCTTT
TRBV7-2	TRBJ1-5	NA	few	CASSSSTYQPQHF	TGTGCCAGCAGCTCCAGTACTTATCAGCCCCAGCATTTT
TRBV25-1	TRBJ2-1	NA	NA	CASSRDASINEQFF	TGTGCCAGCAGCCGGGACGCCAGTATCAATGAGCAGTTCTTC
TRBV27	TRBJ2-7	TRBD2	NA	CASSLWFQATSGRAGYEQYF	TGTGCCAGCAGTTTATGGTTCCAGGCTACTAGCGGGAGGGCCGGCTACGAGCAGTACTTC
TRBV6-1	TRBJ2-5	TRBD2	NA	CASGRGGEETQYF	TGTGCCAGCGGGCGGGGGGGAGAAGAGACCCAGTACTTC
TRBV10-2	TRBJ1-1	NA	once	CASKGRGFAEAFF	TGCGCCAGCAAGGGAAGGGGCTTCGCTGAAGCTTTCTTT
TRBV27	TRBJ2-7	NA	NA	CASSKREGANTYEQYF	TGTGCCAGCAGCAAGAGGGAGGGGGCTAATACCTACGAGCAGTACTTC
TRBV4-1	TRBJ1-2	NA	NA	CASSQDKVEGYTF	TGCGCCAGCAGCCAAGATAAAGTTGAGGGCTACACCTTC
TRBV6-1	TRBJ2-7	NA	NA	CASTAEDEQYF	TGTGCCAGCACCGCAGAAGATGAGCAGTACTTC
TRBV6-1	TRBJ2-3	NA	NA	CASSASRNLALWASNTQYF	TGTGCCAGCAGTGCCTCTCGAAACCTAGCGCTATGGGCCTCAAATACGCAGTATTTT
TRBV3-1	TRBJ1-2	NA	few	CASSQYSTQDRYGYTF	TGTGCCAGCAGCCAATACAGTACTCAGGATCGGTATGGCTACACCTTC
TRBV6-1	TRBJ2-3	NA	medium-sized	CASRLLDTQYF	TGTGCCAGCAGGCTACTAGATACGCAGTATTTT
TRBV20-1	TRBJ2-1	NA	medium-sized	CSAGQHVNEQFF	TGCAGTGCCGGGCAACATGTGAATGAGCAGTTCTTC
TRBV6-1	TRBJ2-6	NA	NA	CASSIQGSGANVLTF	TGTGCCAGCAGCATACAGGGTTCTGGGGCCAACGTCCTGACTTTC
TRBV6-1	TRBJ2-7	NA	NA	CASSARHQYYEQYF	TGTGCCAGCAGTGCCCGCCACCAATACTACGAGCAGTACTTC
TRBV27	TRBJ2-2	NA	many	CASSFWGQNTGELFF	TGTGCCAGCAGTTTTTGGGGGCAGAACACCGGGGAGCTGTTTTTT
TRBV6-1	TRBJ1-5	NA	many	CASMRGNQPQHF	TGTGCCAGCATGCGGGGCAATCAGCCCCAGCATTTT
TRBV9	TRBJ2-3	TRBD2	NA	CASSARLAGYTDTQYF	TGTGCCAGCAGCGCCAGGCTAGCGGGTTACACAGATACGCAGTATTTT
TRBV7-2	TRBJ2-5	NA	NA	CASSLYPPPETQSF	TGTGCCAGCAGCTTATATCCCCCCCCGGAGACCCAGTCTTTC
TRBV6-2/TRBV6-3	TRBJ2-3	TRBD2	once	CASSHRPGLRGTDIQYF	TGTGCCAGCAGCCACAGACCGGGACTACGAGGCACAGACATTCAGTACTTT
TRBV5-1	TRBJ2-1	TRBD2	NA	CASSLRVSGRPHEQFF	TGCGCCAGCAGCTTGAGGGTTAGCGGGAGGCCCCATGAGCAGTTCTTC
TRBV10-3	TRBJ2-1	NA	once	CAISDRGPSYNEQFF	TGTGCCATCAGTGATAGAGGGCCCTCCTACAATGAGCAGTTCTTC
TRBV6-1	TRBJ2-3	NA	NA	CACRLRAKDIQYF	TGCGCCTGCAGGCTCAGAGCCAAAGACATTCAGTATTTT
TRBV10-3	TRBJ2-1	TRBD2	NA	CATTWGGRRDDEQFF	TGTGCCACCACCTGGGGAGGGCGGAGAGACGATGAGCAGTTCTTC
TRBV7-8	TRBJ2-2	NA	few	CASSLEAWGTGELFF	TGTGCCAGCAGCTTAGAAGCTTGGGGAACCGGGGAGCTGTTTTTT
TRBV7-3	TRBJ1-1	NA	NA	CASSSGLLNAEAFF	TGTGCCAGCAGCTCGGGACTCCTTAACGCTGAAGCTTTCTTT
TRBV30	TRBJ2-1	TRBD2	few	CAWRGGDEQFF	TGTGCCTGGAGGGGAGGGGATGAGCAGTTCTTC